This T cell receptor (beta chain) was sequenced in a study of T-cell reconstitution after alpha-beta-depleted transplantation in children. Researchers prepared the TCRbeta library using unique molecular identifiers, the study reports. TCRdb re-called the PCR reads through MiXCR, storing one row per CDR3 protein. The sample lists a few hundred thousand distinct CDR3 sequences, approximately 10% occurring once. This clonotype was counted between two and nine times. Trimming took off 1 base at V and 4 bases at J, with 7 bases between the two ends. This CDR3 is built from 14 residues. The germline V gene encodes CDR1 MGHRA and CDR2 YSYEKL.

The sequence was obtained from a human donor who donated a stem cell graft to a child with acute lymphoblastic leukemia. The sequencing here drew on PBMCs from the stem cell graft donor, taken from the stem cell graft. The gene calls are TRBV4-1 and TRBJ2-2; D is ambiguous. The CDR3 coding sequence is TGCGCCAGCAGCCAAGTGGGTCTCACCGGGGAGCTGTTTTTT. This gives the protein CASSQVGLTGELFF.